Below, 13 T cell receptor beta chains from the same sample are listed, as sequenced in a study of CD8 T cells in Susac syndrome. Reverse transcription used roughly 0.5 to 1 ug RNA and random hexamers. TCRdb called the immunoSEQ multiplex PCR reads again in MiXCR, with one record for every CDR3 protein. The sample lists a few hundred thousand distinct CDR3 sequences; 95% were seen once. Specimen: CD4+ T cells from PBMCs. The source of these receptors is a human donor with multiple sclerosis.

This clonotype was seen more than once but under ten times. The CDR3 protein is CAWSVGLNTEAFF. For the CDR3, the DNA is TGTGCCTGGAGTGTTGGCTTGAACACTGAAGCTTTCTTT. The V and J genes are TRBV30 and TRBJ1-1, with no clear D. Trimming pared 0 bases from V and 0 bases from J, leaving 5 bases between. The germline CDR1 and CDR2 sequences are GTSNPN and SVGIG (reference sequence). The CDR3 extends over 13 amino acids.

This clonotype was recorded only once. This chain links TRBV7-8 with TRBJ1-1; D not certain. The V end lost 6 bases, the J end lost 6 bases, and 17 bases lay between the germline ends. Germline V gives CDR1 SGHVS, CDR2 FQNEAQ. The CDR3 totals 14 residues. CDR3 nucleotide sequence: TGTGCCAGCAGTCCCGCCTTAGGGTTCCCTGAAGCTTTCTTT. It is translated as CASSPALGFPEAFF.

This clonotype was found a few times. This chain uses TRBV12-3 or TRBV12-4 with TRBJ1-1; D is unresolved. There are 12 residues in the CDR3. Between the trimmed V and J ends, which lost 2 bases and 8 bases, there was a span of 9 bases. The CDR3, as DNA: TGTGCCAGCAGTTTATCATCAGGCGAAGCTTTCTTT. Amino acid sequence: CASSLSSGEAFF.

The chain employs TRBV12-3 or TRBV12-4 and TRBJ2-6, with D possibly TRBD1 on 6 matching bases. This CDR3 spans 18 amino acids. The germline V and J ends were trimmed by 5 bases and 1 base, with 18 bases remaining between them. CDR3 sequence (DNA): TGTGCCAGCAGTGCCGGACAGCCGAATAGTTCTGGGGCCAACGTCCTGACTTTC. Translating gives CASSAGQPNSSGANVLTF.

This chain joins TRBV12-3 or TRBV12-4 and TRBJ2-1, with D perhaps matching TRBD2 (5 bases). The CDR3 is 15 amino acids. The V and J ends lost 5 bases and 0 bases respectively, with 11 bases between them. The CDR3 here is CASSPKRSSYNEQFF. Here the CDR3 DNA reads TGTGCCAGCAGTCCGAAGCGGAGCTCCTACAATGAGCAGTTCTTC.

CDR3 amino acids: CSAAPGTGFGEQYF. The CDR3 coding sequence is TGCAGTGCTGCCCCCGGGACAGGGTTTGGCGAGCAGTACTTC. The V and J genes are TRBV20-1 and TRBJ2-7, with TRBD1 matching over 9 bases. This CDR3 spans 14 amino acids. The V segment lost 5 bases and the J segment 6 bases; nucleotides outside the gene matches: 11. Looked up from germline, CDR1 is DFQATT and CDR2 is SNEGSKA (reference sequence).

This chain uses TRBV3-1 with TRBJ2-2, with no clear D. The CDR3 contains 12 residues. Germline CDR1 LGHDT, CDR2 YNNKEL (reference sequence). V was trimmed by 3 bases and J by 6 bases, leaving 5 bases between them. CDR3 coding DNA: TGTGCCAGCAGCCAGTGGGCCGGGGAGCTGTTTTTT. This encodes CASSQWAGELFF. Together with reference TRBV3-1 and TRBJ2-2, the CDR3 gives the full variable domain: DTAVSQTPKYLVTQMGNDKSIKCEQNLGHDTMYWYKQDSKKFLKIMFSYNNKELIINETVPNRFSPKSPDKAHLNLHINSLELGDSAVYFCASSQWAGELFFGEGSRLTVL.

The chain uses TRBV20-1 and TRBJ2-1; tentatively, D is TRBD1 (5 bases). With 7 bases removed from V and 6 bases from J, the gap between germline ends came to 13 bases. The CDR3 is 12 amino acids. Germline V gives CDR1 DFQATT, CDR2 SNEGSKA (reference sequence). CDR3 loop: CSGKLQGNEQFF. CDR3 in DNA: TGCAGTGGAAAGCTTCAGGGCAATGAGCAGTTCTTC.

The genes are TRBV6-5 and TRBJ2-3; D remains ambiguous. CDR3 length: 15 amino acids. Deletions cut 2 bases from V and 2 bases from J, with 11 bases between. The germline V gene has CDR1 MNHEY and CDR2 SVGAGI. The CDR3 DNA follows: TGTGCCAGCAGTTACGTTAGGGTGGACACAGATACGCAGTATTTT. It encodes CASSYVRVDTDTQYF.

This rearrangement joins TRBV20-1 to TRBJ1-5; D ambiguous. Looked up from germline, CDR1 is DFQATT and CDR2 is SNEGSKA (reference sequence). V gave up 3 bases and J gave up 2 bases, with 11 bases separating them. The CDR3 totals 14 residues. The CDR3 loop reads CSARDGEGNQPQHF. For the CDR3, the DNA is TGCAGTGCTAGGGATGGGGAAGGCAATCAGCCCCAGCATTTT.

This clonotype came up once. The gene calls are TRBV3-1 and TRBJ2-5; D is undetermined. Germline lookup yields CDR1 LGHDT and CDR2 YNNKEL (reference sequence). V was trimmed by 8 bases and J by 11 bases, leaving 6 bases between them. The CDR3 loop spans 8 amino acids. The CDR3 nucleotides are TGTGCCAGCTTATCGCAGTACTTC. Translating gives CASLSQYF.

The chain employs TRBV3-1 and TRBJ1-2; 10 nucleotides match TRBD1. The CDR3 sequence is 15 residues long. The junction had 3 bases not matched to a gene; V was cut back by 3 bases and J by 2 bases. Germline CDR1 LGHDT, CDR2 YNNKEL (reference sequence). The CDR3 here is CASSHRTGGNYGYTF. In DNA, the CDR3 is TGTGCCAGCAGCCACCGGACAGGGGGAAACTATGGCTACACCTTC.

This clonotype appeared once. This CDR3 reads CASSVATWGDNEQFF. In nucleotides, the CDR3 is TGTGCCAGCAGCGTAGCTACCTGGGGGGACAATGAGCAGTTCTTC. This rearrangement joins TRBV9 to TRBJ2-1, with D possibly TRBD2 on 6 matching bases. CDR1 is SGDLS, CDR2 YYNGEE, per germline. V was shortened by 0 bases and J by 5 bases, with 12 bases between the two germline ends. CDR3 size: 15 residues.